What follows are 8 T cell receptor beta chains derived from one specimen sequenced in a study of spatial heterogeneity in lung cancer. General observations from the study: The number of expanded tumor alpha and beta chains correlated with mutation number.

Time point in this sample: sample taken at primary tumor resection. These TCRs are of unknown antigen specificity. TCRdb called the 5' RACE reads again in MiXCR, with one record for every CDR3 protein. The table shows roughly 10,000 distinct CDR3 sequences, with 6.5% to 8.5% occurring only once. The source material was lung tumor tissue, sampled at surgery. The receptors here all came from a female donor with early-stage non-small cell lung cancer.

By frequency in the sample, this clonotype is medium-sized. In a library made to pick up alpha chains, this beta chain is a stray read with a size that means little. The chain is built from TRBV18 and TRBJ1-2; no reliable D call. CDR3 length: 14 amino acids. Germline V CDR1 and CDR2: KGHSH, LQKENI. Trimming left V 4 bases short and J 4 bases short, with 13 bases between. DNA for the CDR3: TGTGCCAGCTCACTACGAGGAGACCCCTATGGCTACACCTTC. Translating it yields CASSLRGDPYGYTF.

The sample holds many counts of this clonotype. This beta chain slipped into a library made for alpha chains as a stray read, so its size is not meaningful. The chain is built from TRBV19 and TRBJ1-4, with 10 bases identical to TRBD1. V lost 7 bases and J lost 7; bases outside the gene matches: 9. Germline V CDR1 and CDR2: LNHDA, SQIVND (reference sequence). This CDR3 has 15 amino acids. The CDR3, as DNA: TGTGCCAGTACCACTACGGGGACAGGGGTTGAAAAACTGTTTTTT. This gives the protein CASTTTGTGVEKLFF.

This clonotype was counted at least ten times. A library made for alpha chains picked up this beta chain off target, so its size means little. For the CDR3, the DNA is TGTGCCAGCAAACCGGACGGATCTGGCAATCAGCCCCAGCATTTT. It translates to CASKPDGSGNQPQHF. This chain joins TRBV12-3 or TRBV12-4 and TRBJ1-5; the D is unclear. V lost 7 bases to trimming and J lost 2 bases, with 15 bases between them. The CDR3 runs 15 residues.

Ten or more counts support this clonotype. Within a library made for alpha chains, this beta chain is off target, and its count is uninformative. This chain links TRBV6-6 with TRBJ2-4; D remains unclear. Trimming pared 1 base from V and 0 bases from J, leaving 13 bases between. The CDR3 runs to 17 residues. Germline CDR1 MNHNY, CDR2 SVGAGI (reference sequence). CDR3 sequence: CASSYLNRLLAKNIQYF. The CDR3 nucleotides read TGTGCCAGCAGTTACTTAAACCGGCTTTTAGCCAAAAACATTCAGTACTTC.

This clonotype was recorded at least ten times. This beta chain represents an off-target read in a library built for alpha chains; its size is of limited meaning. The CDR3 protein is CAWEARATGELFF. The CDR3 coding sequence is TGTGCCTGGGAGGCCAGGGCCACCGGGGAGCTGTTTTTT. The chain uses TRBV30 and TRBJ2-2; D possibly corresponds to TRBD1 (5 bases). V lost 5 bases to trimming and J lost 4 bases, with 11 bases between them. Germline V CDR1 and CDR2: GTSNPN, SVGIG (reference sequence). The CDR3 length is 13 residues.

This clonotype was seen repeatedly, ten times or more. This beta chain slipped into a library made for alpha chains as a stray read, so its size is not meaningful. CDR3 protein: CASSRTLTDTQYF. For the CDR3, the DNA is TGTGCCAGCAGTCGGACTCTCACAGATACGCAGTATTTT. The chain carries TRBV6-5 and TRBJ2-3; TRBD2 might be the D (5 bases). CDR1 MNHEY and CDR2 SVGAGI come from the germline V gene. CDR3 length equals 13 residues. V was cut by 5 bases and J by 2 bases, with 8 bases left in between.

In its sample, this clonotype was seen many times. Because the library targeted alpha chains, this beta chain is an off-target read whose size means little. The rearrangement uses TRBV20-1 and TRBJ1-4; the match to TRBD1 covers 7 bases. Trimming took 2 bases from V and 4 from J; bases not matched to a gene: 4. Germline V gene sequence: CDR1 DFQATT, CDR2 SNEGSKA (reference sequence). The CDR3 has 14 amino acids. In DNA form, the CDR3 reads TGCAGTGCTAGATCGGGACAGTTTAATGAAAAACTGTTTTTT. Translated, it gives CSARSGQFNEKLFF.

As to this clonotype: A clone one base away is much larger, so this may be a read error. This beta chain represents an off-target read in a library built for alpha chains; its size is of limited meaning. CDR3 loop: CASRKGGQGNTRELFF. In nucleotides, the CDR3 is TGTGCCAGCAGAAAGGGGGGACAGGGGAACACCAGGGAGCTGTTTTTT. The chain is built from TRBV6-4 and TRBJ2-2; 10 bases line up with TRBD1. This CDR3 contains 16 residues. In germline, CDR1 is MRHNA, CDR2 SNTAGT.